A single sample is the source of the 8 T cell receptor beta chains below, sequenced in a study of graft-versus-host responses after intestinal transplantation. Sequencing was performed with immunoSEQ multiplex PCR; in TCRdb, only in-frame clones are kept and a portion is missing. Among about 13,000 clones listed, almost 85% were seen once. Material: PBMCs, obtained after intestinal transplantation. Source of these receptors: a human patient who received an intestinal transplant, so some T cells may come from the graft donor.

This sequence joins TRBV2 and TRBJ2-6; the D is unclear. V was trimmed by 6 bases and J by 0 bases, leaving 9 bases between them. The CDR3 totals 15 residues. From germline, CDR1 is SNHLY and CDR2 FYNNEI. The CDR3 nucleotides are TGTGCCAGCAGAGAGACGGACTCTGGGGCCAACGTCCTGACTTTC. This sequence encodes CASRETDSGANVLTF.

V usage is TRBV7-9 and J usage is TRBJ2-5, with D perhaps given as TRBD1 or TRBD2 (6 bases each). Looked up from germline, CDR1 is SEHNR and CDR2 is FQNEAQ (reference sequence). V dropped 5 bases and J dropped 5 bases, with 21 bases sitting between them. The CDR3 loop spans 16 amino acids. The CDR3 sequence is CASSQSGAGSAETQYF. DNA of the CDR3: TGTGCCAGCAGCCAATCAGGGGCCGGGAGTGCGGAGACCCAGTACTTC.

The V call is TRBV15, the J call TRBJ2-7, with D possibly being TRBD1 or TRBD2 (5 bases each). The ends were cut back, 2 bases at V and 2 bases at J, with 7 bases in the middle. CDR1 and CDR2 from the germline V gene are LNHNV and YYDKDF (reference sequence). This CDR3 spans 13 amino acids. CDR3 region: CATSRRGPYEQYF. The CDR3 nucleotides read TGTGCCACCAGCAGACGGGGCCCCTACGAGCAGTACTTC.

The CDR3 region has the DNA TGTGCCAGCAGTTACCGGGGGGACTCTGGAAACACCATATATTTT. This translates into CASSYRGDSGNTIYF. This chain uses TRBV6-9 with TRBJ1-3; a weak D match, TRBD1 (5 bases). The CDR3 consists of 15 residues. The V gene lost 3 bases and the J gene lost 0 bases, with 9 bases spanning the gap. CDR1 MNHGY and CDR2 SVAAGI come from the germline V gene.

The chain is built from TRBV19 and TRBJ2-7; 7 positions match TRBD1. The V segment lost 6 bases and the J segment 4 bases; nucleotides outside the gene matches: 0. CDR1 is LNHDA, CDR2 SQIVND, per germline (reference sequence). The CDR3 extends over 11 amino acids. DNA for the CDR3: TGTGCCAGTAGCAGGGGGTACGAGCAGTACTTC. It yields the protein CASSRGYEQYF.

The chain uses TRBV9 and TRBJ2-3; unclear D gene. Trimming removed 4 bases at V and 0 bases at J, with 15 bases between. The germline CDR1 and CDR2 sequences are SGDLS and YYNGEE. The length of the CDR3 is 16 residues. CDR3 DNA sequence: TGTGCCAGCAGCCCTCCGATGGGTACTAGCACAGATACGCAGTATTTT. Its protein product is CASSPPMGTSTDTQYF.

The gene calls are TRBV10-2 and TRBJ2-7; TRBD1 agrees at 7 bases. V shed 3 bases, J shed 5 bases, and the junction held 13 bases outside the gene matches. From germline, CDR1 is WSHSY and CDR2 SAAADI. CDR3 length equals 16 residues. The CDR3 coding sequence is TGCGCCAGCAGTGATGGGGGTACAGGGGATTGGAACGAGCAGTACTTC. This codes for CASSDGGTGDWNEQYF.

The CDR3 is CASSGGRTGEETQYF. CDR3 in DNA: TGCGCCAGCAGCGGGGGGCGGACAGGGGAGGAGACCCAGTACTTC. This chain joins TRBV5-1 and TRBJ2-5; TRBD1 agrees at 9 bases. CDR1 SGHRS and CDR2 YFSETQ come from the germline V gene. There are 15 residues in the CDR3. Losses at the gene ends were 4 bases for V and 5 bases for J; bases not matched to a gene: 9.